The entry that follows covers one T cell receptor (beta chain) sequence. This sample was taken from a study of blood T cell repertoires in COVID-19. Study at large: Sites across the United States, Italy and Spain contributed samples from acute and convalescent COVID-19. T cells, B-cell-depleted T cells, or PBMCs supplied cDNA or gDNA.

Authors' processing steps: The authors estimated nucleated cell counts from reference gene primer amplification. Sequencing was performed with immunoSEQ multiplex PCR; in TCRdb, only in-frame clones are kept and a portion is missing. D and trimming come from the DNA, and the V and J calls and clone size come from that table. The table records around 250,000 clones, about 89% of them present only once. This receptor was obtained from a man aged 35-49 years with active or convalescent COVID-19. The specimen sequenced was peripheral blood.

CDR3 in DNA: TGTGCCAGCAGTGCGGACAATTACGGCTACACCTTC. Its translation: CASSADNYGYTF. The chain employs TRBV28 and TRBJ1-2; possibly TRBD1 for D (5 bases). Germline V CDR1 and CDR2: MDHEN, SYDVKM. The CDR3 has 12 residues. Trimming left V 5 bases short and J 8 bases short, with 12 bases between.